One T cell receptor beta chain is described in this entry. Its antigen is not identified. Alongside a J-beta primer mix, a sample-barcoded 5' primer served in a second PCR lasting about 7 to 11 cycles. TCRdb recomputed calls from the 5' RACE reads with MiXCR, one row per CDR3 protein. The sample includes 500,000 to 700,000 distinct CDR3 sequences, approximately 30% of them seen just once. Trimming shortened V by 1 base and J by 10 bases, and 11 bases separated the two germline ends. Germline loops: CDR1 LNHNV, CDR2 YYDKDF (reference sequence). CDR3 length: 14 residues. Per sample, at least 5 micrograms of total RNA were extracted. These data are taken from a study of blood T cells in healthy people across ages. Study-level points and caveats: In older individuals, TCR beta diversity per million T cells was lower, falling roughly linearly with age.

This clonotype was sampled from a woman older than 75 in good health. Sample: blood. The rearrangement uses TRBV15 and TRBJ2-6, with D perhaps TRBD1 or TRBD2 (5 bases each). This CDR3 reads CATSRVGGINVLTF. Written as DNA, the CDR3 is TGTGCCACCAGCAGAGTTGGGGGTATAAACGTCCTGACTTTC.